This TCR beta chain was documented in a study of response to subunit inactivated influenza vaccine. Broader study findings: After each seasonal influenza vaccination, few new T cells are recruited, the authors suggested.

TCRdb re-called the RT-PCR reads through MiXCR, storing one row per CDR3 protein. The table shows about 650,000 distinct CDR3 sequences, with 15% to 19% occurring only once. In regard to this clonotype: As yet, its antigen is unknown.

The CDR3 length is 20 residues. Trimming took 0 bases from V and 4 from J; bases not matched to a gene: 15. Germline CDR1 and CDR2: LGHDT and YNNKEL (reference sequence). The rearrangement links TRBV3-1 to TRBJ2-1; 10 bases match TRBD2. This specimen was PBMCs from blood, taken roughly 13 days after vaccination. The TCR comes from a man aged 50-59 years who received an inactivated influenza vaccine. As DNA, the CDR3 is TGTGCCAGCAGCCAAGATCGGGGTAGCGGGGGGCCAAGTATTTACAATGAGCAGTTCTTC. Translation gives CASSQDRGSGGPSIYNEQFF.